This record looks at one T cell receptor (beta chain) sequence and its context. Its antigen is unidentified. Each subset's genomic DNA was split evenly across several immunoSEQ plates. Here immunoSEQ multiplex PCR was the method, and the copy in TCRdb shows in-frame clones only, minus some. The data show millions of clones, about 92% seen once. This specimen belongs to a study of shared clonotypes between healthy human individuals. Study-level results: It was observed that 5% to 6.5% of naive CD4 clonotypes were shared across several donors. Larger richness was generally estimated for naive than memory subsets.

The CDR3 has 15 amino acids. J gave up 2 bases and V 2 bases, and 3 bases lay outside the gene matches. The V gene's germline CDR1 is MNHEY and CDR2 SVGAGI. CD4+ cell separation produced CD45RA+ naive and CD45RA-negative memory subsets. The sequenced sample consisted of naive CD4+ T cells from PBMCs. Subset given: CD45RA+ positively selected. This chain uses TRBV6-5 with TRBJ2-3; 8 bases line up with TRBD1. The clonotype originates from a man between 18 and 35 years old in good health. Some clones in this sample may be carry-over from other donors' samples. DNA for the CDR3: TGTGCCAGCAGTTACGGGGACAGGTACACAGATACGCAGTATTTT. It is translated as CASSYGDRYTDTQYF.